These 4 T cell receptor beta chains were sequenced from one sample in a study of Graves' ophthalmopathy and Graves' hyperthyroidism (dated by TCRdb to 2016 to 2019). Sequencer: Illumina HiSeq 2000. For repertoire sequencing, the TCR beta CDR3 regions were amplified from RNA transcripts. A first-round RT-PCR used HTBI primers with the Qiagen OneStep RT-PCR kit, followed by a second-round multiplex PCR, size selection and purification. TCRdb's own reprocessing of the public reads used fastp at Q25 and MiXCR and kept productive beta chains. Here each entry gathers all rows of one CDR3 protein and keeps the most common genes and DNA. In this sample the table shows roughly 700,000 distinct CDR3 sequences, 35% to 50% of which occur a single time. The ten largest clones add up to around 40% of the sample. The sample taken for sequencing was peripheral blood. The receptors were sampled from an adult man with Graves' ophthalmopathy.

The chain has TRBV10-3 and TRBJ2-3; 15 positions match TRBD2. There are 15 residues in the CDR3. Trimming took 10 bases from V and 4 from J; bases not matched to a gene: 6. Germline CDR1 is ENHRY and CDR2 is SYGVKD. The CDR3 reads CATSGLAGGSDTQYF. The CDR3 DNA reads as TGTGCCACCTCTGGACTAGCGGGAGGGTCAGATACGCAGTATTTT.

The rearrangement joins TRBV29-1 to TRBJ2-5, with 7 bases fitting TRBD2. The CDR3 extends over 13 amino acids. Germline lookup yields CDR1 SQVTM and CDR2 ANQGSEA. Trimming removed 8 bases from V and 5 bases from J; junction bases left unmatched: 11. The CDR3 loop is CSSLVWGGETQYF. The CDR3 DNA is TGCAGCAGCTTAGTGTGGGGGGGGGAGACCCAGTACTTC.

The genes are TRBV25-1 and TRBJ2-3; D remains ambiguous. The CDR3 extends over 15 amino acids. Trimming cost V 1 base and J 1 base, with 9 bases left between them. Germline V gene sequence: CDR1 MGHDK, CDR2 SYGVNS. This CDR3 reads CASSELKVGTDTQYF. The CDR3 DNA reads TGTGCCAGCAGTGAATTGAAGGTGGGCACAGATACGCAGTATTTT.

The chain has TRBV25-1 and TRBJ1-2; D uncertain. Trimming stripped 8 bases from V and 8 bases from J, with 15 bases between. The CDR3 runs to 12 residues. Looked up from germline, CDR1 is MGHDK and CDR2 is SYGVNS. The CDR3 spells CASSPGLKGYTF. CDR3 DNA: TGTGCCAGCTCCCCGGGGTTGAAAGGCTACACCTTC.